Reported below is one T cell receptor beta chain. What antigen it recognizes has not been identified. The record has no base qualities; no much larger clone is one base away. This record belongs to a study of regulatory T cells in long-lasting Graves disease (dated by TCRdb to the early 2020s). Background for the entire study: In the newly diagnosed Graves' disease group, patients had been taking antithyroid drugs for less than 3 months. The study was conducted in China and was registered as a clinical trial. Patients with persistent Graves' disease were compared with patients with newly diagnosed Graves' disease using TCR sequencing and RNA sequencing of peripheral blood. A total of about 33 samples were covered by TCR sequencing, comprising roughly 13 persistent and around 20 newly diagnosed Graves' disease patients. Study-wide conclusions, independent of this receptor: Patients with persistent disease shared more public clonotypes (under 3,000) than newly diagnosed patients did (966). TRBV28, TRBJ1-2 and TRBJ2-5 were preferentially used in persistent disease, while TRBV20-1 and TRBJ2-1 were favored in newly diagnosed disease. Sequencing and analysis were restricted to the TCR beta chain. The authors noted that the small sample size was a limitation that may lower accuracy. Because the primary lesion, thyroid tissue, could not be accessed, the study looked at peripheral blood alone. Compared with newly diagnosed patients, patients with persistent Graves' disease had lower TCR Shannon entropy and fewer highly expanded clones, which suggests clonal expansion.

Library preparation was by multiplex PCR. The instrument was an Illumina HiSeq 4000. iRepertoire HTBI primers and Arm-PCR amplification of CDR3 regions were used to construct TCR beta libraries. PCR products were gel purified before sequencing. The paper's data handling went like this. Gene usage analysis of CDR3 amino acid clonotypes used the roughly 60 TRBV and fewer than 15 TRBJ segments found across samples. COPE and FqMerger were used to merge the filtered high-quality paired reads into contigs. BLAST was used to align contigs to the IMGT TRBV, TRBD and TRBJ reference genes, and CDR3 was defined following IMGT. Clonotypes above 0.1% frequency were classified as highly expanded clones. Shannon entropy was used to measure repertoire diversity, and the Gini coefficient was used to measure V-J evenness. A clonotype found in more than one individual was treated as public. TCRdb reprocessed the public reads (quality trimming at Q25 with fastp, clone calling with MiXCR) and kept in-frame beta chains. Each record represents a unique CDR3 protein, reported with the most common genes and DNA among its rows. These V and J calls are TCRdb output, not the study's own analysis. Within this sample are about 240,000 distinct CDR3 sequences, with 20% to 25% of them counted one time only. The ten largest clones capture 11% to 15% of the sample.

What the time point label conveys for this sample: newly diagnosed GD, antithyroid drugs for less than 3 months. RNA was extracted from PBMCs in TRIzol for both TCR sequencing and RNA sequencing. Graves' disease was diagnosed according to American Thyroid Association guidelines. Patients were recruited from an endocrinology department in Xi'an, China. Each patient gave 8.5 to 9.5 milliliters of peripheral blood, collected in an EDTA anticoagulant tube. PBMCs were isolated by Ficoll Paque Plus density gradient separation without further T cell sorting. An Agilent 2100 Bioanalyzer and agarose gel were used to check RNA quality, and a NanoDrop 2000 was used to measure RNA concentration. Trimming removed 1 base from V and 4 bases from J, leaving 15 bases between the germline ends. The CDR3 numbers 16 residues from cysteine through phenylalanine. The sequence is cut down to CDR3 DNA, 48 bases in frame from base 1. CDR1 and CDR2 (MGHRA, YSYEKL) derive from the germline V gene.

The rearrangement joined TRBV4-1 to TRBJ2-3, with the D gene possibly TRBD1 or TRBD2, each one fitting 5 bases. The starting material was peripheral blood mononuclear cells (PBMCs), obtained at new diagnosis, from a patient treated with antithyroid drugs. This sequence was found in a female donor with Graves disease. The bases read TGCGCCAGCAGCCAAGTCGGGCCAGTGGGGGCAGATACGCAGTATTTT. This translates into CASSQVGPVGADTQYF.